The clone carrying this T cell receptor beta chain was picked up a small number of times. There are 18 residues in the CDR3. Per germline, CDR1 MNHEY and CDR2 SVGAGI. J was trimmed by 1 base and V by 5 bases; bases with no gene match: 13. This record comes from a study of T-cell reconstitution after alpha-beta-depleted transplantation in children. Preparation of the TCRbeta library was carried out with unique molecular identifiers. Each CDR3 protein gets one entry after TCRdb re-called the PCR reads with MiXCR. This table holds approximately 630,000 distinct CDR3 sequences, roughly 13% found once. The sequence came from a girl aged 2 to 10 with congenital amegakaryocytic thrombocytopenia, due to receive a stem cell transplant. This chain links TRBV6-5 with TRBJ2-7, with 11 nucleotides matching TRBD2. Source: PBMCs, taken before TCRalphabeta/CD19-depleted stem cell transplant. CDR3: CASSHILGLAGGSYEQYF. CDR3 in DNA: TGTGCCAGCAGTCACATCCTCGGACTAGCGGGCGGTTCCTACGAGCAGTACTTC.